This T cell receptor (beta chain) was profiled in a study of PD-1 blockade in classical Hodgkin lymphoma. No patient escaped relapse after autologous stem cell transplantation, and brentuximab vedotin exposure varied. There are 15 residues in the CDR3. V lost 6 bases and J lost 4; bases outside the gene matches: 8. Germline CDR1 is WNHNN and CDR2 is SYGVQD (reference sequence). The data were produced by immunoSEQ multiplex PCR, yet TCRdb's version contains in-frame clones alone and is incomplete. In the table there are fewer than 25,000 clones, roughly 73% of which are singletons. The rearrangement joins TRBV10-1 to TRBJ2-7, with 11 bases matching TRBD1. The origin of this receptor is a human donor with classical Hodgkin lymphoma. Here the sequenced sample was peripheral blood mononuclear cells (PBMCs), taken before the second cycle of nivolumab. The CDR3 spells CASRKGQGERYEQYF. The CDR3 coding sequence is TGCGCCAGCAGGAAGGGACAGGGGGAGCGTTACGAGCAGTACTTC.